The 32 T cell receptor beta chains in this list originate from one sample, sequenced in a study of beta chain features in type 1 diabetes. Whole-study results and caveats: Shortening that was moderate but significant affected the TCRB CDR3s of Type 1 diabetes patients in all four CD4+ subsets.

Antigen specificity for these receptors is unknown. Isolated RNA was reverse transcribed in full, so expressed TCRB transcripts were sequenced. Generated by immunoSEQ multiplex PCR, the TCRdb table keeps only in-frame clones and is missing some. The sample carries some 250,000 clones, about a tenth recorded once. Sequenced sample: naive CD4+ T cells from blood. Receptors were obtained from a man in his thirties or forties with type 1 diabetes.

The chain is built from TRBV27 and TRBJ1-6; TRBD1 is a possible D gene (5 bases). V gave up 6 bases and J gave up 14 bases, with 20 bases separating them. The CDR3 extends over 14 amino acids. Germline V gene sequence: CDR1 MNHEY, CDR2 SMNVEV (reference sequence). The CDR3 region has the DNA TGTGCCAGCAGACAATCAGGGTATTCTTTCACCCTCCACTTT. Residues: CASRQSGYSFTLHF.

The sample holds a few counts of this clone. This chain connects TRBV4-3 to TRBJ2-3; TRBD2 matches at 12 bases. V gave up 4 bases and J gave up 0 bases; unmatched junction bases: 2. Per germline, CDR1 LGHNA and CDR2 YSLEER. The CDR3 length is 16 residues. The CDR3 DNA follows: TGCGCCAGCAGCCGAGGGACTAGCGGGAGCACAGATACGCAGTATTTT. This gives the protein CASSRGTSGSTDTQYF.

There are a few counts of this clone. The chain employs TRBV9 and TRBJ2-4; the match to TRBD1 covers 8 bases. V shed 4 bases, J shed 8 bases, and the junction held 8 bases outside the gene matches. Germline loops: CDR1 SGDLS, CDR2 YYNGEE. The CDR3 consists of 14 residues. CDR3 nucleotide sequence: TGTGCCAGCAGCCTACAGGGGGAAAAAGACATTCAGTACTTC. Translated: CASSLQGEKDIQYF. Using reference TRBV9 and TRBJ2-4 for the parts outside the CDR3, the full variable domain is DSGVTQTPKHLITATGQRVTLRCSPRSGDLSVYWYQQSLDQGLQFLIQYYNGEERAKGNILERFSAQQFPDLHSELNLSSLELGDSALYFCASSLQGEKDIQYFGAGTRLSVL.

Only one count was recorded for this clone. The chain joins TRBV19 to TRBJ1-4, with 8 bases identical to TRBD1. Germline lookup yields CDR1 LNHDA and CDR2 SQIVND (reference sequence). The CDR3 extends over 13 amino acids. V was clipped by 7 bases and J by 12 bases; unmatched bases: 10. CDR3 nucleotide sequence: TGTGCCAGTACGAGGGACAGGCTTGGGGAACTGTTTTTT. Protein: CASTRDRLGELFF.

The chain is built from TRBV11-2 and TRBJ2-7; D possibly corresponds to TRBD2 (5 bases). V lost 2 bases to trimming and J lost 6 bases, with 11 bases between them. CDR3 length: 13 residues. Germline values: CDR1 SGHAT, CDR2 FQNNGV. For the CDR3, the DNA is TGTGCCAGCAGCTTACGGGGTAGTATCGAGCAGTACTTC. Translated, it gives CASSLRGSIEQYF.

This chain connects TRBV5-4 to TRBJ2-5; no firm D call. V was pared by 4 bases and J by 5 bases, with 12 bases between. The CDR3 runs 13 residues. Germline CDR1 SGHNT, CDR2 YYREEE (reference sequence). In DNA, the CDR3 is TGTGCCAGCAGCACCGAGCTCAGGGAGACCCAGTACTTC. Translated: CASSTELRETQYF.

The chain has TRBV7-2 and TRBJ2-3; no definite D call. Trimming took 3 bases from V and 2 from J, leaving 12 bases between them. CDR3 length: 15 residues. Germline loops: CDR1 SGHTA, CDR2 FQGNSA. CDR3 in amino acids: CASSFSFWPTDTQYF. The CDR3 DNA reads as TGTGCCAGCAGCTTTTCTTTCTGGCCCACAGATACGCAGTATTTT.

The chain recombines TRBV28 with TRBJ1-5; a possible D gene is TRBD1 (5 bases). Germline assignment: CDR1 MDHEN and CDR2 SYDVKM. This CDR3 is 13 amino acids long. The V end lost 10 bases, the J end lost 1 base, and 11 bases lay between the germline ends. CDR3 DNA sequence: TGTGCCACCTGGACACAAAGCAATCAGCCCCAGCATTTT. Its translation is CATWTQSNQPQHF.

This clone was observed a handful of times. This chain joins TRBV7-8 and TRBJ2-6, with 7 bases aligning to TRBD1. The CDR3 runs to 15 residues. V trimming: 5 bases; J trimming: 2 bases; junction bases outside the gene matches: 3. Germline loops: CDR1 SGHVS, CDR2 FQNEAQ. The CDR3 DNA reads TGTGCCAGCAGCCTACAGGGGCCTGGGGCCAACGTCCTGACTTTC. It is translated as CASSLQGPGANVLTF.

There are a few counts of this clone. The CDR3 nucleotides are TGTGCCAGCAGCTCCTTGACAGGGAACGGTGGCTACACCTTC. It specifies CASSSLTGNGGYTF. The chain joins TRBV11-2 to TRBJ1-2; 7 bases map to TRBD1. The junction had 9 bases not matched to a gene; V was cut back by 4 bases and J by 7 bases. Germline V gives CDR1 SGHAT, CDR2 FQNNGV. The CDR3 contains 14 residues.

The rearrangement joins TRBV9 to TRBJ1-4, with 10 positions matching TRBD1. Looked up from germline, CDR1 is SGDLS and CDR2 is YYNGEE. The V and J ends lost 0 bases and 8 bases, in that order; junction bases with no gene match: 4. This CDR3 is built from 15 residues. In DNA, the CDR3 is TGTGCCAGCAGCGTAGGGACAGGGGGAGGCGAAAAACTGTTTTTT. It specifies CASSVGTGGGEKLFF.

The sample holds a few counts of this clone. The rearrangement uses TRBV4-3 and TRBJ2-5; TRBD2 might be the D (5 bases). CDR3 length equals 15 residues. Germline lookup yields CDR1 LGHNA and CDR2 YSLEER. V lost 2 bases and J 4 bases, leaving 14 bases between the germline ends. The CDR3 protein is CASSQTPSGRETQYF. DNA of the CDR3: TGCGCCAGCAGCCAAACCCCCTCGGGGAGAGAGACCCAGTACTTC.

V and J are TRBV11-2 and TRBJ2-5; 7 positions match TRBD2. Losses at the gene ends were 0 bases for V and 8 bases for J; bases not matched to a gene: 3. In germline, CDR1 is SGHAT, CDR2 FQNNGV. The CDR3 covers 13 residues. The CDR3 bases are TGTGCCAGCAGCTTAGATAGGGAGGGAACCCAGTACTTC. Translation: CASSLDREGTQYF.

This sequence joins TRBV23-1 and TRBJ2-1; D not certain. TRBV23-1 is given ORF status, its function remaining uncertain. V lost 0 bases and J lost 0, with 12 bases in between. This CDR3 region has 17 residues. CDR3 in DNA: TGCGCCAGCAGTCAATCGTCTGAGTATAGCTCCTACAATGAGCAGTTCTTC. Amino acid sequence: CASSQSSEYSSYNEQFF.

This clone has more than one count but fewer than ten. This chain connects TRBV2 to TRBJ1-5; TRBD1 agrees at 8 bases. The CDR3 loop spans 17 amino acids. The V and J ends lost 9 bases and 2 bases, in that order; junction bases with no gene match: 15. The germline V gene encodes CDR1 SNHLY and CDR2 FYNNEI. CDR3 loop: CASTDRGLPRGNQPQHF. The CDR3 DNA reads as TGTGCCAGTACCGACAGGGGACTGCCAAGGGGCAATCAGCCCCAGCATTTT.

The rearrangement joins TRBV18 to TRBJ1-2; TRBD1 is a possible D gene (6 bases). The CDR3 is 16 residues long. The germline CDR1 and CDR2 sequences are KGHSH and LQKENI. V lost 3 bases and J lost 2, with 16 bases in between. CDR3 nucleotides: TGTGCCAGCTCACCGATTTCAGGGGCCCCGAACTATGGCTACACCTTC. This sequence encodes CASSPISGAPNYGYTF.

The chain joins TRBV7-2 to TRBJ2-3; 12 nucleotides match TRBD2. Germline trimming cut 4 bases from V and 4 bases from J; bases unmatched to any gene: 3. CDR1 and CDR2 (germline): SGHTA, FQGNSA. This CDR3 contains 15 residues. The CDR3 is CASSSRLAGADTQYF. As DNA, the CDR3 is TGTGCCAGCAGCTCTCGACTAGCGGGGGCAGATACGCAGTATTTT.

A word on this clone: Other DNA sequences in the same sample also yield this CDR3. The genes are TRBV7-9 and TRBJ2-1; D is undetermined. Trimming stripped 1 base from V and 4 bases from J, with 5 bases between. This CDR3 spans 13 amino acids. CDR1 and CDR2 (germline): SEHNR, FQNEAQ (reference sequence). CDR3 DNA sequence: TGTGCCAGCAGCTTAGACAGTTACAATGAGCAGTTCTTC. Its protein is CASSLDSYNEQFF.

This clone occurred a few times. The V and J genes are TRBV12-5 and TRBJ2-3, with a weak D call TRBD2 (6 bases). This CDR3 has 14 residues. From germline, CDR1 is LGHNT and CDR2 FRNRAP. The V gene lost 6 bases and the J gene lost 4 bases, with 14 bases spanning the gap. CDR3: CASGGGNGADTQYF. The CDR3 DNA reads as TGTGCTAGTGGCGGAGGGAACGGCGCAGATACGCAGTATTTT.

The DNA for the CDR3 is TGTGCCATCAGTGAGGCGGGGTCCCAAGAGACCCAGTACTTC. Protein sequence: CAISEAGSQETQYF. The chain employs TRBV10-3 and TRBJ2-5; D is possibly TRBD2 (6 bases). Trimming stripped 2 bases from V and 1 base from J, with 8 bases between. This CDR3 contains 14 residues. Germline CDR1 reads ENHRY; CDR2 reads SYGVKD.

This clone was picked up a small number of times. The chain combines TRBV4-3 with TRBJ1-2; D is perhaps TRBD1 (6 bases). V lost 2 bases to trimming and J lost 6 bases, with 19 bases between them. CDR1 LGHNA and CDR2 YSLEER come from the germline V gene. The CDR3 extends over 16 amino acids. The CDR3 sequence is CASSQNPVGTLNGYTF. The DNA of the CDR3 is TGCGCCAGCAGCCAAAACCCCGTCGGGACACTAAATGGCTACACCTTC.

A single count supports this clone. The chain links TRBV9 to TRBJ2-3; D gene unclear. Germline V gives CDR1 SGDLS, CDR2 YYNGEE. The length of the CDR3 is 16 residues. Trimming removed 0 bases at V and 0 bases at J, with 11 bases between. As DNA, the CDR3 is TGTGCCAGCAGCGTAGTGGCAGTCGCTAGCACAGATACGCAGTATTTT. Translated: CASSVVAVASTDTQYF.

This clone turned up a few times. The chain couples TRBV19 to TRBJ2-1; D is unresolved. Germline CDR1 reads LNHDA; CDR2 reads SQIVND (reference sequence). The length of the CDR3 is 14 residues. V lost 7 bases and J 2 bases, leaving 12 bases between the germline ends. DNA for the CDR3: TGTGCCAGTACAGCCGGGTCACCCTACAATGAGCAGTTCTTC. It codes for CASTAGSPYNEQFF. Full variable domain (rest looked up from reference TRBV19 and TRBJ2-1): DGGITQSPKYLFRKEGQNVTLSCEQNLNHDAMYWYRQDPGQGLRLIYYSQIVNDFQKGDIAEGYSVSREKKESFPLTVTSAQKNPTAFYLCASTAGSPYNEQFFGPGTRLTVL.

This clone is a singleton in its sample. This chain connects TRBV4-1 to TRBJ2-1, with TRBD2 matching over 8 bases. The junction had 16 bases not matched to a gene; V was cut back by 3 bases and J by 6 bases. CDR1 and CDR2 from the germline V gene are MGHRA and YSYEKL. CDR3 size: 18 residues. DNA for the CDR3: TGCGCCAGCAGCCAGATAAGGACGCAGCGGGGGTCACTCAATGAGCAGTTCTTC. Its protein product is CASSQIRTQRGSLNEQFF.

The chain joins TRBV5-4 to TRBJ1-2; the match to TRBD1 covers 7 bases. V gave up 0 bases and J gave up 6 bases; unmatched junction bases: 5. This CDR3 is built from 14 residues. The germline V gene has CDR1 SGHNT and CDR2 YYREEE (reference sequence). The CDR3 here is CASSLAGQHDGYTF. As DNA, the CDR3 is TGTGCCAGCAGCTTGGCGGGACAGCACGATGGCTACACCTTC.

The CDR3 nucleotides are TGTGCCAGCAGCCCTCACAGGTTTAGCTACACCTTC. This sequence encodes CASSPHRFSYTF. The chain links TRBV14 to TRBJ1-2, with a tentative D call TRBD1 (5 bases). Germline CDR1 SGHDN, CDR2 FVKESK. Trimming left V 4 bases short and J 9 bases short, with 12 bases between. CDR3 length equals 12 residues. The entire variable domain, with the rest obtained from reference TRBV14 and TRBJ1-2, is as follows: EAGVTQFPSHSVIEKGQTVTLRCDPISGHDNLYWYRRVMGKEIKFLLHFVKESKQDESGMPNNRFLAERTGGTYSTLKVQPAELEDSGVYFCASSPHRFSYTFGSGTRLTVV.

The rearrangement links TRBV18 to TRBJ1-2, with a possible D match to TRBD1 (5 bases). CDR1 is KGHSH and CDR2 is LQKENI in the germline V gene. CDR3 length equals 13 residues. Between the trimmed V and J ends, which lost 3 bases and 6 bases, there was a span of 11 bases. CDR3 sequence reads: CASSPQGSDGYTF. For the CDR3, the DNA is TGTGCCAGCTCACCTCAGGGTTCTGATGGCTACACCTTC.

This clone was picked up a small number of times. This chain links TRBV25-1 with TRBJ2-5, with D maybe TRBD1 (6 bases). The CDR3 loop spans 12 amino acids. CDR1 is MGHDK, CDR2 SYGVNS, per germline. The V gene lost 8 bases and the J gene lost 3 bases, with 10 bases spanning the gap. CDR3 DNA: TGTGCCAGCGGACGACAGGAAGAGACCCAGTACTTC. It specifies CASGRQEETQYF.

The V gene is TRBV19, the J gene TRBJ2-7, with 7 bases matching TRBD1. Looked up from germline, CDR1 is LNHDA and CDR2 is SQIVND (reference sequence). The CDR3 is made up of 14 amino acids. V lost 1 base to trimming and J lost 4 bases; unmatched junction nucleotides: 4. In DNA, the CDR3 is TGTGCCAGTAGTATAGGAGACAGGGTGTACGAGCAGTACTTC. It is translated as CASSIGDRVYEQYF.

This clone was picked up a small number of times. This rearrangement joins TRBV5-1 to TRBJ1-1; 7 bases agree with TRBD1. CDR1 SGHRS and CDR2 YFSETQ come from the germline V gene. This CDR3 contains 16 residues. V shed 0 bases, J shed 5 bases, and the junction held 10 bases outside the gene matches. DNA for the CDR3: TGCGCCAGCAGCTTGGTTGTCGACAGGGTTCGGACTGAAGCTTTCTTT. It encodes CASSLVVDRVRTEAFF.

This chain joins TRBV28 and TRBJ1-4; tentative D call: TRBD1 (6 bases). Between the trimmed V and J ends, which lost 7 bases and 8 bases, there was a span of 11 bases. Per germline, CDR1 MDHEN and CDR2 SYDVKM. This CDR3 region has 12 residues. CDR3 sequence reads: CASKGDGEKLFF. CDR3 sequence (DNA): TGTGCCAGCAAGGGGGATGGGGAAAAACTGTTTTTT.

The genes are TRBV4-3 and TRBJ2-1; no clear D. Germline assignment: CDR1 LGHNA and CDR2 YSLEER. The CDR3 loop spans 14 amino acids. The ends were cut back, 1 base at V and 2 bases at J, with 6 bases in the middle. Here the CDR3 DNA reads TGCGCCAGCAGCCAAGGTAACACCTACAATGAGCAGTTCTTC. It yields the protein CASSQGNTYNEQFF.